The 19 T cell receptor beta chains below all came from one sample that was sequenced in a study of shared clonotypes between healthy human individuals. TCRdb's copy holds only in-frame clones and misses some; the assay was immunoSEQ multiplex PCR. The profile shows millions of clones, 85% to 95% of them singletons. Naive CD8 populations comprised CD45RO-negative cells positively selected for CCR7, excluding terminally differentiated effector memory CD45RA+ cells. Sequencing was carried out using naive CD8+ T cells sorted from blood. These receptors were collected from a man between 18 and 35 years old in good health.

Here the CDR3 DNA reads TGTGCCAGCACTATTTCGGCTAGCGGGGGAAAATTTGAAGAGACCCAGTACTTC. It is translated as CASTISASGGKFEETQYF. The rearrangement joins TRBV28 to TRBJ2-5; 10 bases align to TRBD2. Trimming cost V 7 bases and J 3 bases; bases outside gene matches: 17. CDR1 is MDHEN, CDR2 SYDVKM, per germline. CDR3 size: 18 residues.

CDR3: CASSPSGGSTDTQYF. The CDR3 coding sequence is TGTGCCAGTAGCCCTAGCGGGGGCAGCACAGATACGCAGTATTTT. The V call is TRBV19, the J call TRBJ2-3; TRBD2 aligns across 10 bases. Germline CDR1 LNHDA, CDR2 SQIVND (reference sequence). V dropped 6 bases and J dropped 0; count of bases not matched to a gene: 3. The CDR3 is 15 amino acids.

The chain has TRBV6-1 and TRBJ2-7, with unresolved D. Germline-derived CDR1 and CDR2 are MNHNS and SASEGT. The ends were cut back, 1 base at V and 2 bases at J, with 6 bases in the middle. The CDR3 runs to 13 residues. The DNA for the CDR3 is TGTGCCAGCAGTGAAGAGTGGACCTACGAGCAGTACTTC. Amino acids: CASSEEWTYEQYF.

The V and J genes are TRBV28 and TRBJ2-3; 13 positions agree with TRBD2. The germline V gene encodes CDR1 MDHEN and CDR2 SYDVKM. The junction had 10 bases not matched to a gene; V was cut back by 8 bases and J by 2 bases. The CDR3 is made up of 17 amino acids. The CDR3 DNA is TGTGCCAGCCGAGGACTAGCGGGGGTCCCCTCCACAGATACGCAGTATTTT. Amino acid sequence: CASRGLAGVPSTDTQYF.

The chain joins TRBV29-1 to TRBJ1-2; D remains unclear. The CDR3 is 14 residues long. Deletions cut 0 bases from V and 3 bases from J, with 11 bases between. CDR1 is SQVTM, CDR2 ANQGSEA, per germline. CDR3 DNA: TGCAGCGTTGAAGATCCAGACCGTGACTATGGCTACACCTTC. Translated, it gives CSVEDPDRDYGYTF.

V gene TRBV9 combines with J gene TRBJ2-2; D perhaps matches TRBD2 (6 bases). Trimming cost V 4 bases and J 3 bases, with 19 bases left between them. In germline, CDR1 is SGDLS, CDR2 YYNGEE. The CDR3 consists of 17 residues. This CDR3 is CASSLPPGDRDTGELFF. For the CDR3, the DNA is TGTGCCAGCAGCCTCCCCCCGGGAGATAGGGACACCGGGGAGCTGTTTTTT.

The chain's CDR3 is CASSLARDEQFF. The CDR3 bases are TGTGCCAGCAGCTTGGCCCGGGATGAGCAGTTCTTC. V usage is TRBV5-6 and J usage is TRBJ2-1; D is ambiguous. V lost 0 bases, J lost 8 bases, and 6 bases lay in between. This CDR3 comprises 12 residues. Germline V gives CDR1 SGHDT, CDR2 YYEEEE.

The J gene is TRBJ1-5, the V gene TRBV7-8; tentative D call: TRBD1 (6 bases). Per the germline V gene, CDR1 is SGHVS and CDR2 is FQNEAQ. V lost 2 bases to trimming and J lost 2 bases, with 19 bases between them. The CDR3 extends over 18 amino acids. The CDR3, as DNA: TGTGCCAGCAGCTTATCTCCGGGGGGCGCAGAGGGCAATCAGCCCCAGCATTTT. Residues: CASSLSPGGAEGNQPQHF.

This clone came up once. The chain uses TRBV5-1 and TRBJ2-2; D not certain. Germline CDR1 and CDR2: SGHRS and YFSETQ. V lost 1 base to trimming and J lost 4 bases, with 5 bases between them. The CDR3 contains 13 residues. CDR3 region: CASSLLSTGELFF. The CDR3 region has the DNA TGCGCCAGCAGCTTGCTGAGCACCGGGGAGCTGTTTTTT.

V is TRBV27 and J is TRBJ1-6; a possible D gene is TRBD1 (6 bases). CDR3 length: 17 amino acids. V was cut by 3 bases and J by 8 bases, with 20 bases left in between. Germline CDR1 reads MNHEY; CDR2 reads SMNVEV (reference sequence). Here the CDR3 DNA reads TGTGCCAGCAGTTTCCCAGACAGGATCGATCGGGATTCACCCCTCCACTTT. This encodes CASSFPDRIDRDSPLHF.

A note on this clone: Other nucleotide sequences in the sample specify the same CDR3. V and J are TRBV19 and TRBJ2-7; D may match TRBD1 or TRBD2 (5 bases each). In germline, CDR1 is LNHDA, CDR2 SQIVND (reference sequence). This CDR3 comprises 13 residues. V was cut by 8 bases and J by 0 bases, with 11 bases left in between. The CDR3 coding sequence is TGTGCCAGTTCCGGGACGGTCTCCTACGAGCAGTACTTC. This translates into CASSGTVSYEQYF.

With respect to this clone: The same CDR3 is also encoded by other DNA sequences in this sample. The rearrangement joins TRBV27 to TRBJ1-1, with D unclear. This CDR3 spans 12 amino acids. The ends were cut back, 7 bases at V and 1 base at J, with 7 bases in the middle. Germline CDR1 is MNHEY and CDR2 is SMNVEV (reference sequence). CDR3 loop: CASKVGNTEAFF. In DNA, the CDR3 is TGTGCCAGCAAGGTTGGGAACACTGAAGCTTTCTTT.

The chain employs TRBV11-2 and TRBJ2-3, with D possibly being TRBD1 (6 bases). The ends were cut back, 7 bases at V and 12 bases at J, with 14 bases in the middle. The CDR3 contains 11 residues. Germline V lookup: CDR1 SGHAT, CDR2 FQNNGV. The CDR3 here is CASILEGEQYF. The CDR3 DNA reads as TGTGCCAGCATACTAGAGGGGGAACAGTATTTT.

This chain joins TRBV11-2 and TRBJ1-4; maybe TRBD1 (5 bases). The V end lost 3 bases, the J end lost 6 bases, and 17 bases lay between the germline ends. The germline V gene has CDR1 SGHAT and CDR2 FQNNGV. The CDR3 sequence is 16 residues long. CDR3 residues: CASSFSGWGFDEKLFF. CDR3 coding DNA: TGTGCCAGCAGCTTCTCGGGTTGGGGGTTCGATGAAAAACTGTTTTTT. Combining the CDR3 with reference TRBV11-2 and TRBJ1-4 gives the whole variable domain EAGVAQSPRYKIIEKRQSVAFWCNPISGHATLYWYQQILGQGPKLLIQFQNNGVVDDSQLPKDRFSAERLKGVDSTLKIQPAKLEDSAVYLCASSFSGWGFDEKLFFGSGTQLSVL.

This chain connects TRBV5-8 to TRBJ2-7, with TRBD1 matching 10 bases. The CDR3 length is 16 residues. Germline-derived CDR1 and CDR2 are SGHTS and YDEGEE. The V gene end was trimmed by 5 bases and the J gene end by 5 bases; junction bases not matched to a gene: 13. CDR3 nucleotide sequence: TGTGCCAGCAGTTCCGCGGGACAGGGGCGCGGAAACGAGCAGTACTTC. Its protein is CASSSAGQGRGNEQYF.

CDR3 amino acids: CASSSYNYEQYF. The CDR3 coding sequence is TGTGCCAGCAGCTCCTATAACTACGAGCAGTACTTC. This sequence joins TRBV5-6 and TRBJ2-7; no firm D call. V was cut by 3 bases and J by 3 bases, with 7 bases left in between. The CDR3 totals 12 residues. Germline values: CDR1 SGHDT, CDR2 YYEEEE.

The rearrangement uses TRBV15 and TRBJ2-2, with 9 positions matching TRBD1. With 5 bases clipped from V and 4 bases from J, the junction kept 2 bases outside the gene matches. CDR3 length: 14 residues. In germline, CDR1 is LNHNV, CDR2 YYDKDF (reference sequence). Here the CDR3 reads CATSGTGFTGELFF. CDR3 DNA: TGTGCCACCAGCGGGACAGGGTTCACCGGGGAGCTGTTTTTT.

The V gene is TRBV15, the J gene TRBJ2-1; TRBD1 is a possible D gene (6 bases). There are 15 residues in the CDR3. V gave up 2 bases and J gave up 2 bases, with 10 bases separating them. Germline V gene lookup returns CDR1 LNHNV and CDR2 YYDKDF (reference sequence). In nucleotides, the CDR3 is TGTGCCACCAGCAGAATAGGGGGAGCCTACAATGAGCAGTTCTTC. It yields the protein CATSRIGGAYNEQFF.

The genes are TRBV5-1 and TRBJ1-1; D ambiguous. Per germline, CDR1 SGHRS and CDR2 YFSETQ. Trimming pared 0 bases from V and 3 bases from J, leaving 9 bases between. This CDR3 has 14 amino acids. CDR3: CASSLEGGHTEAFF. The CDR3, as DNA: TGCGCCAGCAGCTTGGAGGGAGGGCACACTGAAGCTTTCTTT.